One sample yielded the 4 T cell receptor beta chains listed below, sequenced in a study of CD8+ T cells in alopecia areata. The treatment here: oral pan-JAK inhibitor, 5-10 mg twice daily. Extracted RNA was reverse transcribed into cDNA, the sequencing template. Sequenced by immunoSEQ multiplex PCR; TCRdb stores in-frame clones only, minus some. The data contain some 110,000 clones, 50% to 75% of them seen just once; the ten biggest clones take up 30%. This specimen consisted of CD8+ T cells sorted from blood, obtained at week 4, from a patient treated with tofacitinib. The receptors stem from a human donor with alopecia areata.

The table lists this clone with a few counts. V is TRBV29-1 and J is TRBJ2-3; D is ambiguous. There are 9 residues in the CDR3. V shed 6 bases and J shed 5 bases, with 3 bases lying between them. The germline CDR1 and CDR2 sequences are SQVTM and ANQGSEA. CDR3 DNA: TGCAGCGTAGGAGATACGCAGTATTTT. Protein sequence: CSVGDTQYF.

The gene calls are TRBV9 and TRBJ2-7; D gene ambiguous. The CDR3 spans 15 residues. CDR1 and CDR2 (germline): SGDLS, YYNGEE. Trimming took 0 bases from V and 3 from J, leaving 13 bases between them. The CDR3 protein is CASSVAGSGGYEQYF. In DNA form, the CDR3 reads TGTGCCAGCAGCGTAGCCGGGTCAGGCGGCTACGAGCAGTACTTC.

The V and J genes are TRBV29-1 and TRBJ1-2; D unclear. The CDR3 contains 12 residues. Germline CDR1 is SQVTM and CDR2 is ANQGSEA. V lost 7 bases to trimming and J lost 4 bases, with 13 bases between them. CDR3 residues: CSGITTPYGYTF. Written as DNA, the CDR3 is TGCAGCGGCATTACAACCCCCTATGGCTACACCTTC.

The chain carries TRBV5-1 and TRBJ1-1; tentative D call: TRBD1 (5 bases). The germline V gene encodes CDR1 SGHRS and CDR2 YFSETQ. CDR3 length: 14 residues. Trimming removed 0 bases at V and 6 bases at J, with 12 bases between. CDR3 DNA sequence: TGCGCCAGCAGCTTGGAGTCGGCGGGGGCTGAAGCTTTCTTT. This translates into CASSLESAGAEAFF.